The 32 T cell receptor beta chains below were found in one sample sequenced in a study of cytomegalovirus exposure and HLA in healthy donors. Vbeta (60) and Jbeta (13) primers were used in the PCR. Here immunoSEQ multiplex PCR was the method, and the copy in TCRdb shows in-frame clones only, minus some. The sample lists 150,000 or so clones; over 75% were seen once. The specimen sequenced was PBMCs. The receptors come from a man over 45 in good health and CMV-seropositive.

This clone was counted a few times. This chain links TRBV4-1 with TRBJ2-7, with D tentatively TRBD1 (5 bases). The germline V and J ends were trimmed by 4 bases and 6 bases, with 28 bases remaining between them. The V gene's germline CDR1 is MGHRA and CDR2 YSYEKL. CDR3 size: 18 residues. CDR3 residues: CASSPPVRTSYYITEQYV. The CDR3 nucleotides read TGCGCCAGCAGCCCCCCTGTGCGGACAAGCTATTATATTACCGAGCAGTACGTC.

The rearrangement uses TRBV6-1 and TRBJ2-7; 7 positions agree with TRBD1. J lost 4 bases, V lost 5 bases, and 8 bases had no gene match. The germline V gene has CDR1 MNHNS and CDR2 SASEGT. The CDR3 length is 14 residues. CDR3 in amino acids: CASSLRTGYYEQYV. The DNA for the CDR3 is TGTGCCAGCAGTCTCCGGACAGGATATTACGAGCAGTACGTC.

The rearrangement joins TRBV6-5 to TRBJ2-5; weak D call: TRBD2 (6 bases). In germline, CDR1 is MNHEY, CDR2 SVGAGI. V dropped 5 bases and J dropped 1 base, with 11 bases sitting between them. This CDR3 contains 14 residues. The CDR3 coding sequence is TGTGCCAGCAGTATGCGGGACTTCCAAGAGACCCAGTACTTC. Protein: CASSMRDFQETQYF.

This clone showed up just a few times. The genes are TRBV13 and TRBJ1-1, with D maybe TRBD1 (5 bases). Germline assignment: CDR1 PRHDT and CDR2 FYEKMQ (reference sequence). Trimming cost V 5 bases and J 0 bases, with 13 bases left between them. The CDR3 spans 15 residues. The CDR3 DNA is TGTGCCAGCAGCCCCAGGGTCCTAATGAACACTGAAGCTTTCTTT. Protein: CASSPRVLMNTEAFF. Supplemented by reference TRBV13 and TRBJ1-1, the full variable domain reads AAGVIQSPRHLIKEKRETATLKCYPIPRHDTVYWYQQGPGQDPQFLISFYEKMQSDKGSIPDRFSAQQFSDYHSELNMSSLELGDSALYFCASSPRVLMNTEAFFGQGTRLTVV.

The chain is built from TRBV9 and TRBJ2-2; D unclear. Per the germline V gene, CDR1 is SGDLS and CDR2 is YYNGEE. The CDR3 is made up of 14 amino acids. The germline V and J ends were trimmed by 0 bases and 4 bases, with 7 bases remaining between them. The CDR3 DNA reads TGTGCCAGCAGCGTAGGAGGTGGCACCGGGGAGCTGTTTTTT. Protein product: CASSVGGGTGELFF.

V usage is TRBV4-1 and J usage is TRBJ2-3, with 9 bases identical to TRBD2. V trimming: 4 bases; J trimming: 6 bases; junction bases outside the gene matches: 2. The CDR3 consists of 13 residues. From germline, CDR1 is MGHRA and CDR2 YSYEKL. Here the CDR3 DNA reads TGCGCCAGCAGCCCAGGACTAGCGGATACGCAGTATTTT. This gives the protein CASSPGLADTQYF.

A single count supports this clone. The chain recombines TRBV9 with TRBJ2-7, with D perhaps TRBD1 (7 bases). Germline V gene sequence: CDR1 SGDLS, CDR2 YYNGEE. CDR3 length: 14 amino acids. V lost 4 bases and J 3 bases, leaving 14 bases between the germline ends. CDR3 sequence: CASSPRDRNYEQYF. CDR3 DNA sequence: TGTGCCAGCAGCCCGCGGGACAGAAACTACGAGCAGTACTTC.

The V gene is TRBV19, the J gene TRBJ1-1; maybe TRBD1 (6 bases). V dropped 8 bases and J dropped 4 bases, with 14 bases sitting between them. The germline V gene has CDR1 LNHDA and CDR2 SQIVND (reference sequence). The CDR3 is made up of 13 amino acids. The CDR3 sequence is CASAGSRGTEAFF. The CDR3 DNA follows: TGTGCCAGTGCCGGATCCAGGGGCACTGAAGCTTTCTTT. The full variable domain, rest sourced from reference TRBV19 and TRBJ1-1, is DGGITQSPKYLFRKEGQNVTLSCEQNLNHDAMYWYRQDPGQGLRLIYYSQIVNDFQKGDIAEGYSVSREKKESFPLTVTSAQKNPTAFYLCASAGSRGTEAFFGQGTRLTVV.

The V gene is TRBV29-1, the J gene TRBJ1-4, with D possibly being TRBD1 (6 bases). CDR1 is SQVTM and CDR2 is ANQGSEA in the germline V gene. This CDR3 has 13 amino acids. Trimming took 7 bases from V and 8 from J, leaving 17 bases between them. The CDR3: CSAVGDKWEKLFF. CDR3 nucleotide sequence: TGCAGCGCCGTCGGGGACAAGTGGGAAAAACTGTTTTTT.

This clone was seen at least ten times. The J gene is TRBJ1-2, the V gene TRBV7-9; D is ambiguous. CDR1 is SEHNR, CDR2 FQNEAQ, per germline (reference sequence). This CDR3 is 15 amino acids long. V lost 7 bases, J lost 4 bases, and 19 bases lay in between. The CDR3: CASNSLGPVPYGYTF. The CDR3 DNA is TGTGCCAGCAACAGCTTAGGTCCAGTACCCTATGGCTACACCTTC.

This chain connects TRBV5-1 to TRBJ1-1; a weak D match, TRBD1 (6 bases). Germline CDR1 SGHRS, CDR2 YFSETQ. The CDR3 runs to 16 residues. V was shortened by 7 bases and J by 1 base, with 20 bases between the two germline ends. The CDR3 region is CASGIRQGSPNTEAFF. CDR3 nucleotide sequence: TGCGCCAGCGGTATACGTCAGGGGTCGCCGAACACTGAAGCTTTCTTT.

The CDR3 DNA is TGTGCCAGCAGCTCATCAGGGTTGTCAGATACGCAGTATTTT. Translated: CASSSSGLSDTQYF. The V gene is TRBV7-6, the J gene TRBJ2-3, with D perhaps matching TRBD1 (5 bases). Germline assignment: CDR1 SGHVS and CDR2 FNYEAQ. Trimming left V 4 bases short and J 4 bases short, with 12 bases between. The CDR3 has 14 amino acids.

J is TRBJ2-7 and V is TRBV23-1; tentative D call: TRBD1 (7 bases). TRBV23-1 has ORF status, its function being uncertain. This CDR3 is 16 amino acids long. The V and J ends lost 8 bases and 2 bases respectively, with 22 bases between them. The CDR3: CASGSLCGTDTYEQYV. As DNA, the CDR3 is TGCGCCAGCGGTTCTTTATGCGGGACAGATACCTACGAGCAGTACGTC.

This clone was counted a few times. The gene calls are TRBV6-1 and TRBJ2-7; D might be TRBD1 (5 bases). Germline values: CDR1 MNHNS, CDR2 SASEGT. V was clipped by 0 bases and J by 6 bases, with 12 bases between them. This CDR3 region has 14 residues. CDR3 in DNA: TGTGCCAGCAGTGAAGCTCAGGGTAGTCTCGAGCAGTACGTC. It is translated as CASSEAQGSLEQYV.

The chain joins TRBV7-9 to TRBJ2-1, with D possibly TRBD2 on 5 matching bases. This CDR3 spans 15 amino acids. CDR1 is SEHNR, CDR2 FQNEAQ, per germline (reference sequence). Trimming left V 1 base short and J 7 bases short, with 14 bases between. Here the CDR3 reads CASSLGRGPGNEQFF. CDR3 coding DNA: TGTGCCAGCAGCTTAGGTCGGGGTCCGGGGAATGAGCAGTTCTTC.

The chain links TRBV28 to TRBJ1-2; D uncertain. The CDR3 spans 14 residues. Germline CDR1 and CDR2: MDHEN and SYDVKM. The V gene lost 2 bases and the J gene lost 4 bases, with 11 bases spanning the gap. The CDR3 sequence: CASSLGLSIYGYTF. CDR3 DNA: TGTGCCAGCAGTTTAGGGCTGTCGATCTATGGCTACACCTTC.

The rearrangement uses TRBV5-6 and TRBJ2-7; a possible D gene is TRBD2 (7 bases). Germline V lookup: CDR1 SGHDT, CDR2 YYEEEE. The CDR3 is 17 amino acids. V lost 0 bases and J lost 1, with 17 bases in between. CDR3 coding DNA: TGTGCCAGCAGCTTGGGGGGGGGCTCCTCCCCTTCCTACGAGCAGTACTTC. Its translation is CASSLGGGSSPSYEQYF.

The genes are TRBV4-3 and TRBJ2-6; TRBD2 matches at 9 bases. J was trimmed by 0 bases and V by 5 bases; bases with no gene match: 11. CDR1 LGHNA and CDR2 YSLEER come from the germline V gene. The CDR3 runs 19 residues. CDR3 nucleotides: TGCGCCAGCAGCTTCCTCCTAGCGGGGATCGGCTCTGGGGCCAACGTCCTGACTTTC. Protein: CASSFLLAGIGSGANVLTF.

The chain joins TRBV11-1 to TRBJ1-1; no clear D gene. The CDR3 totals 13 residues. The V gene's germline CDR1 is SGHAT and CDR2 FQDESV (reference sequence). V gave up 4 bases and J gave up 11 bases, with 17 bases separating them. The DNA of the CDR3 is TGTGCCAGCAGCTCCCTGGGTCCGACTCGGGCTTTCTTT. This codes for CASSSLGPTRAFF.

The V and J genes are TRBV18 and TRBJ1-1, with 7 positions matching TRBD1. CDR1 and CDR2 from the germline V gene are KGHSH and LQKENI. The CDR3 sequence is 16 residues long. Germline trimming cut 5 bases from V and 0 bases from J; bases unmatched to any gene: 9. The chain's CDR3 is CASSSTGALMNTEAFF. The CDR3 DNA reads TGTGCCAGCTCATCTACAGGGGCCCTCATGAACACTGAAGCTTTCTTT.

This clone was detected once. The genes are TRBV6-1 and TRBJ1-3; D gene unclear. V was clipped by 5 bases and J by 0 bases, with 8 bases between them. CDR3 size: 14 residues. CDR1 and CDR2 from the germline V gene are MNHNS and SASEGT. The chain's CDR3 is CASSRELSGNTIYF. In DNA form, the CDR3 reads TGTGCCAGCAGTAGAGAGCTCTCTGGAAACACCATATATTTT.

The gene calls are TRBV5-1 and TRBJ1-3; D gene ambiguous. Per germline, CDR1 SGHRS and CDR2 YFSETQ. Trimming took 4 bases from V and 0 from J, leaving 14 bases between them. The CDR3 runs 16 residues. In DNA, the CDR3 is TGCGCCAGCAGCCCGCGGCCTATAAACTCTGGAAACACCATATATTTT. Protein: CASSPRPINSGNTIYF.

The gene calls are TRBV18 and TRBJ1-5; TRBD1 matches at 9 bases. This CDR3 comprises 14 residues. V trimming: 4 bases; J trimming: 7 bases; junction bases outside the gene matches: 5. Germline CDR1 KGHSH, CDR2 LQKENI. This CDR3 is CASSQQGARQPQHF. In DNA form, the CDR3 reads TGTGCCAGCTCACAACAGGGGGCCAGACAGCCCCAGCATTTT. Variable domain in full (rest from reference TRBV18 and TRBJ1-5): NAGVMQNPRHLVRRRGQEARLRCSPMKGHSHVYWYRQLPEEGLKFMVYLQKENIIDESGMPKERFSAEFPKEGPSILRIQQVVRGDSAAYFCASSQQGARQPQHFGDGTRLSIL.

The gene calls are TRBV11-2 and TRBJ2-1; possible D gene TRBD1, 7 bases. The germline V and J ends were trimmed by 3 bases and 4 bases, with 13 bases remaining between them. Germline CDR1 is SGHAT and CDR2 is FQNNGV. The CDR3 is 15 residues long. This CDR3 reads CASSFQGGGYNEQFF. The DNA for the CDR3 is TGTGCCAGCAGCTTTCAGGGGGGCGGGTACAATGAGCAGTTCTTC.

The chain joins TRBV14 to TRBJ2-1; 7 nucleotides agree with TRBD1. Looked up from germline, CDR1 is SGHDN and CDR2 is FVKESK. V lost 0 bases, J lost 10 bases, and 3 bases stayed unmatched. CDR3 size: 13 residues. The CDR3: CASSQERTGEQFF. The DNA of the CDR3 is TGTGCCAGCAGCCAAGAGCGGACAGGCGAGCAGTTCTTC.

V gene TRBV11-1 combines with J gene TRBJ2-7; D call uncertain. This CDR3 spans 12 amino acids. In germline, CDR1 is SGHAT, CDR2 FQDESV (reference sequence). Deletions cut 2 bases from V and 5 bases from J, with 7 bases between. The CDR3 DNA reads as TGTGCCAGCAGCTTACAGGAAAACGAGCAGTACTTC. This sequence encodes CASSLQENEQYF. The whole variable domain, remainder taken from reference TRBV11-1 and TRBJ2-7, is EAEVAQSPRYKITEKSQAVAFWCDPISGHATLYWYRQILGQGPELLVQFQDESVVDDSQLPKDRFSAERLKGVDSTLKIQPAELGDSAMYLCASSLQENEQYFGPGTRLTVT.

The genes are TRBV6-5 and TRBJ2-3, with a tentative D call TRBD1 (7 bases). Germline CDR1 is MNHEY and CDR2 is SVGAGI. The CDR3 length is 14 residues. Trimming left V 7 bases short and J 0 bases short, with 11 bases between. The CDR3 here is CASTSGGSTDTQYF. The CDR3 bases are TGTGCCAGCACTTCAGGGGGGAGCACAGATACGCAGTATTTT.

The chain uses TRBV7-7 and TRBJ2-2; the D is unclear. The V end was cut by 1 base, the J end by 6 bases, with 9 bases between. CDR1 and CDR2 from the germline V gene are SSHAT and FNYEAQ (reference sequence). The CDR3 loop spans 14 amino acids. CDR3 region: CASSLGPGSGELFF. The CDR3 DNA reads TGTGCCAGCAGCTTAGGTCCAGGCTCCGGGGAGCTGTTTTTT.

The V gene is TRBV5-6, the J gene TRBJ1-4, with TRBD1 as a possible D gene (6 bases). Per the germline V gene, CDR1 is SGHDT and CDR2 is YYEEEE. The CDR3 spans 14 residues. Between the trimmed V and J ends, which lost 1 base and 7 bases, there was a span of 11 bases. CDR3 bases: TGTGCCAGCAGCTTGTATGGGGGCCTTGAAAAACTGTTTTTT. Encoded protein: CASSLYGGLEKLFF.

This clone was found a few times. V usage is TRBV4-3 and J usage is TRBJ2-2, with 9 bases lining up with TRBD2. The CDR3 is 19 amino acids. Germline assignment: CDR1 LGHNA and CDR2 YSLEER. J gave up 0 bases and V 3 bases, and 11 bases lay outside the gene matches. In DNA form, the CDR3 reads TGCGCCAGCAGCCACCCCCCTTTTAGCGGGGGCCCGAACACCGGGGAGCTGTTTTTT. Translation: CASSHPPFSGGPNTGELFF.

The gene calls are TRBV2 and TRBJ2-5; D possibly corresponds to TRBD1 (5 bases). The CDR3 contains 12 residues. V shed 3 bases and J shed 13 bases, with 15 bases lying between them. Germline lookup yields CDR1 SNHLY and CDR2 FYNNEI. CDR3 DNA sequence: TGTGCCAGCAGTGATATAGGGGTCCTATTGTACTTC. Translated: CASSDIGVLLYF.

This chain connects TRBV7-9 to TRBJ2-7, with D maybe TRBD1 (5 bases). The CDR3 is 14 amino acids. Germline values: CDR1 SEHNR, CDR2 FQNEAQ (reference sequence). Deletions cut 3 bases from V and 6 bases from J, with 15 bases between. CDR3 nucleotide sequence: TGTGCCAGCAGCTTGGATGGGGCGAGCTTCGAGCAGTACTTC. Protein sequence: CASSLDGASFEQYF.